This T cell receptor beta chain stems from a study of cytomegalovirus exposure and HLA in healthy donors. Findings and caveats of the study: Follow-up analysis later connected one missense variant in DCLRE1C with trimming of TCR beta V- and J-genes. An ancestry cluster, one associated with Asian ancestry, reportedly showed fewer N-insertions than the approximately 650-donor mean in a later analysis.

With 60 Vbeta and 13 Jbeta primers, the PCR was carried out. The repertoire was sequenced with immunoSEQ multiplex PCR; TCRdb's copy has only in-frame clones and lacks some. Counted here are 120,000 or so clones, around four fifths occurring once; the ten biggest clones make up about 3.9%. Concerning this clone: As yet, its antigen is unknown.

The CDR3 sequence is 13 residues long. Germline lookup yields CDR1 SEHNR and CDR2 FQNEAQ (reference sequence). V was clipped by 10 bases and J by 6 bases; unmatched bases: 9. The sequencing sample was made of PBMCs. The origin of this receptor is a woman aged 40 to 50 in good health and CMV-seropositive. The rearrangement uses TRBV7-9 and TRBJ1-2; 9 positions agree with TRBD1. CDR3 DNA: TGTGCCACCGATACCGGGACAGGGAATGGCTACACCTTC. Translation gives CATDTGTGNGYTF.